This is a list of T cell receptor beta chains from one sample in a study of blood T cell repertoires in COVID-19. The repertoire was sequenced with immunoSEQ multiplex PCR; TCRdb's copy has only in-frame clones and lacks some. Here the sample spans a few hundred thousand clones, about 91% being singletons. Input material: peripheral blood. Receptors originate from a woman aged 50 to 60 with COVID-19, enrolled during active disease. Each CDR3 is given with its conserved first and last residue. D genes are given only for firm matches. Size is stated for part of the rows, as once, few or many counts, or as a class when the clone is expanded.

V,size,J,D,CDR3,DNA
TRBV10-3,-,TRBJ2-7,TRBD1,CAISQQGAINEQYF,TGTGCCATCAGCCAACAGGGGGCCATCAACGAGCAGTACTTC
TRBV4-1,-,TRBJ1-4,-,CASSQDRVGPEKLFF,TGCGCCAGCAGCCAAGATCGTGTTGGCCCAGAAAAACTGTTTTTT
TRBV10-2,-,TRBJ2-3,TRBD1,CASRDFTGGTDTQYF,TGCGCCAGCAGGGATTTTACAGGGGGCACAGATACGCAGTATTTT
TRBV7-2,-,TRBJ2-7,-,CASSLVAGARNEQYF,TGTGCCAGCAGCTTAGTCGCAGGGGCCAGGAACGAGCAGTACTTC
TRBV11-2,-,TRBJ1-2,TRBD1,CASSSGTGAGYTF,TGTGCCAGCAGCTCCGGGACAGGGGCGGGCTACACCTTC
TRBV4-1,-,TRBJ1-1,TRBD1,CASSPSGTGHTEAFF,TGCGCCAGCAGCCCATCCGGGACAGGGCACACTGAAGCTTTCTTT
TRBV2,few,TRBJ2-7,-,CASTGTYEQYF,TGTGCCAGCACAGGAACCTACGAGCAGTACTTC
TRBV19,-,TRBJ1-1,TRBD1,CASSPRDRGTEAFF,TGTGCCAGTAGCCCCCGGGACAGGGGAACTGAAGCTTTCTTT
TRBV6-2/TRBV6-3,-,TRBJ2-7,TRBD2,CASSYGTSGTYEQYF,TGTGCCAGCAGTTACGGGACTAGCGGCACCTACGAGCAGTACTTC
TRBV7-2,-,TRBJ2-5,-,CASSLMSGETQYF,TGTGCCAGCAGCTTAATGTCGGGTGAGACCCAGTACTTC
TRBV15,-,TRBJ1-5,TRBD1,CATSPRQGYQPQHF,TGTGCCACCAGCCCACGACAGGGGTATCAGCCCCAGCATTTT
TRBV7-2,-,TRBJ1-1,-,CASSADRLGDTEAFF,TGTGCCAGCAGCGCTGACAGGCTCGGGGACACTGAAGCTTTCTTT
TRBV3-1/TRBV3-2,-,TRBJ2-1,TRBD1,CASSQGRQGAYNEQFF,TGTGCCAGCAGCCAGGGAAGACAGGGGGCTTACAATGAGCAGTTCTTC
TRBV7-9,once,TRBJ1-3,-,CASSTRSGNTIYF,TGTGCCAGCAGTACACGCTCTGGAAACACCATATATTTT
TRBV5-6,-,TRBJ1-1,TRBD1,CASSLGQGGAEAFF,TGTGCCAGCAGCCTCGGACAGGGTGGTGCTGAAGCTTTCTTT
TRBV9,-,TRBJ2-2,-,CASSAKQERDTGELFF,TGTGCCAGCAGCGCAAAACAGGAACGGGACACCGGGGAGCTGTTTTTT
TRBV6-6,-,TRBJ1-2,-,CASRDSLDDHYGYTF,TGTGCCAGCAGAGACAGTCTCGATGACCACTATGGCTACACCTTC
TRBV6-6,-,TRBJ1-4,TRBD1,CASSFPPGQGYEKLFF,TGTGCCAGCAGTTTCCCGCCCGGACAGGGATATGAAAAACTGTTTTTT
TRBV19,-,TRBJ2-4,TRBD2,CASSIMASGAKNIQYF,TGTGCCAGTAGTATTATGGCGAGCGGGGCAAAAAACATTCAGTACTTC
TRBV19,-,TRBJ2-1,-,CASRTSIIYNEQFF,TGTGCCAGCCGAACATCGATAATATACAATGAGCAGTTCTTC
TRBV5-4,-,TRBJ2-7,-,CASSYRDSEEQYF,TGTGCCAGCAGCTATCGGGACTCGGAAGAGCAGTACTTC
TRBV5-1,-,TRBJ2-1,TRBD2,CASSFRLAGGQSSYNEQFF,TGCGCCAGCAGCTTCCGACTAGCGGGGGGACAGAGCTCCTACAATGAGCAGTTCTTC
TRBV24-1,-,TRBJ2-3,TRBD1,CATSGGTGRDTQYF,TGTGCCACCAGTGGAGGGACAGGGAGAGATACGCAGTATTTT
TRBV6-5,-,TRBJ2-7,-,CASFFGEQYF,TGTGCCAGCTTCTTCGGGGAGCAGTACTTC
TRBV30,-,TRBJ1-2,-,CAWSSLNYGYTF,TGTGCCTGGAGTTCCCTTAACTATGGCTACACCTTC
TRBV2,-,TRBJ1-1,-,CADGAGPPNTEAFF,TGTGCCGACGGGGCGGGACCACCGAACACTGAAGCTTTCTTT
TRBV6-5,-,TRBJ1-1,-,CASSTSPWADTEAFF,TGTGCCAGCAGTACCAGTCCCTGGGCAGACACTGAAGCTTTCTTT
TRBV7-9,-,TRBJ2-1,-,CASSLGTGYNEQFF,TGTGCCAGCAGCTTAGGGACGGGATACAATGAGCAGTTCTTC
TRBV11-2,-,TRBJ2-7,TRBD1,CASSLLTRGQGRNEQYF,TGTGCCAGCAGCTTACTCACACGCGGACAGGGGAGGAACGAGCAGTACTTC
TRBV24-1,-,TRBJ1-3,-,CATSVPGEGTIYF,TGTGCCACCAGTGTTCCGGGGGAAGGCACCATATATTTT